This T cell receptor beta chain came from a study of neurological immune-mediated disorders. The CDR3 is made up of 15 amino acids. Trimming removed 3 bases from V and 0 bases from J; junction bases left unmatched: 3. Germline V gene lookup returns CDR1 SGHVS and CDR2 FNYEAQ. One entry per CDR3 protein results from TCRdb running MiXCR on the 5' RACE reads. The table has some 20,000 distinct CDR3 sequences, less than 15% seen once. This clonotype has ten or more counts. The sequencing input was CD4+ T cells from blood. The V and J genes are TRBV7-6 and TRBJ2-3, with 7 bases matching TRBD2. This clonotype was sampled from an older woman with HTLV-1-associated myelopathy (HAM/TSP). Written as DNA, the CDR3 is TGTGCCAGCAGCTTCAATAGCGGGAGCACAGATACGCAGTATTTT. Translating gives CASSFNSGSTDTQYF.